What follows are 7 T cell receptor beta chains derived from one specimen sequenced in a study of long-term antiretroviral therapy in people with HIV (dated by TCRdb to between 2020 and 2023). The immunoSEQ hsTCRB v3.0 assay was used at survey level resolution to sequence the TRB variable region. TCRdb stores this immuneACCESS table with in-frame sequences only. Part of the clones is absent; in the studies checked, under half of the shortfall reflects unresolved V genes, and no reason is known for the rest. Within this sample are about 33,000 clones, with around 96% of them counted one time only. Of the sample, roughly 2.5% falls within the top ten clones. Sequencing was performed on unsorted PBMCs, taken approximately 6.6 years after starting antiretroviral therapy. All receptors come from a young man with HIV.

This rearrangement joins TRBV7-2 to TRBJ1-5, with D possibly being TRBD1 (5 bases). The CDR3 consists of 14 residues. The V end lost 3 bases, the J end lost 5 bases, and 11 bases lay between the germline ends. Germline V CDR1 and CDR2: SGHTA, FQGNSA. CDR3 in amino acids: CASSLREGHQPQHF. DNA of the CDR3: TGTGCCAGCAGCTTGAGGGAGGGACATCAGCCCCAGCATTTT.

The chain recombines TRBV19 with TRBJ2-1; no reliable D call. The CDR3 length is 16 residues. The V gene's germline CDR1 is LNHDA and CDR2 SQIVND (reference sequence). The V end was cut by 5 bases, the J end by 2 bases, with 16 bases between. This CDR3 is CASSFRAVVTYNEQFF. CDR3 bases: TGTGCCAGTAGTTTTAGGGCGGTCGTCACCTACAATGAGCAGTTCTTC.

The chain uses TRBV6-6 and TRBJ1-1, with 11 bases identical to TRBD1. This CDR3 has 16 amino acids. With 6 bases clipped from V and 4 bases from J, the junction kept 10 bases outside the gene matches. Germline values: CDR1 MNHNY, CDR2 SVGAGI (reference sequence). The CDR3 DNA reads TGTGCCAGCAGCCGATGGACAGGGGGCGTGGGCACTGAAGCTTTCTTT. Translating gives CASSRWTGGVGTEAFF.

This clone was seen only once. The gene calls are TRBV19 and TRBJ1-5, with 9 bases fitting TRBD1. The CDR3 has 13 residues. V was clipped by 8 bases and J by 5 bases; unmatched bases: 4. Germline V CDR1 and CDR2: LNHDA, SQIVND (reference sequence). The CDR3 DNA reads as TGTGCCAGTCACGGGACAGGGTATCAGCCCCAGCATTTT. Its protein is CASHGTGYQPQHF.

The V gene is TRBV9, the J gene TRBJ1-2, with 9 bases fitting TRBD1. The CDR3 is 15 residues long. CDR1 is SGDLS, CDR2 YYNGEE, per germline. Losses at the gene ends were 1 base for V and 6 bases for J; bases not matched to a gene: 7. The CDR3 loop is CASSVNIGQGHGYTF. As DNA, the CDR3 is TGTGCCAGCAGCGTAAACATCGGACAGGGGCATGGCTACACCTTC.

V usage is TRBV4-2 and J usage is TRBJ2-7, with 10 bases lining up with TRBD2. This CDR3 is 16 amino acids long. V lost 4 bases to trimming and J lost 2 bases; unmatched junction nucleotides: 8. Looked up from germline, CDR1 is LGHNA and CDR2 is YNFKEQ. In DNA form, the CDR3 reads TGTGCCAGCAGCCCGATAACTAGCGGGGAGGCCTACGAGCAGTACTTC. It is translated as CASSPITSGEAYEQYF.

The chain couples TRBV7-9 to TRBJ1-2; D remains ambiguous. CDR3 length: 15 amino acids. Trimming took off 1 base at V and 7 bases at J, with 16 bases between the two ends. Germline CDR1 reads SEHNR; CDR2 reads FQNEAQ (reference sequence). The DNA of the CDR3 is TGTGCCAGCAGCTTAGGTTCGCTTTTCGGGGTTGGCTACACCTTC. It codes for CASSLGSLFGVGYTF.